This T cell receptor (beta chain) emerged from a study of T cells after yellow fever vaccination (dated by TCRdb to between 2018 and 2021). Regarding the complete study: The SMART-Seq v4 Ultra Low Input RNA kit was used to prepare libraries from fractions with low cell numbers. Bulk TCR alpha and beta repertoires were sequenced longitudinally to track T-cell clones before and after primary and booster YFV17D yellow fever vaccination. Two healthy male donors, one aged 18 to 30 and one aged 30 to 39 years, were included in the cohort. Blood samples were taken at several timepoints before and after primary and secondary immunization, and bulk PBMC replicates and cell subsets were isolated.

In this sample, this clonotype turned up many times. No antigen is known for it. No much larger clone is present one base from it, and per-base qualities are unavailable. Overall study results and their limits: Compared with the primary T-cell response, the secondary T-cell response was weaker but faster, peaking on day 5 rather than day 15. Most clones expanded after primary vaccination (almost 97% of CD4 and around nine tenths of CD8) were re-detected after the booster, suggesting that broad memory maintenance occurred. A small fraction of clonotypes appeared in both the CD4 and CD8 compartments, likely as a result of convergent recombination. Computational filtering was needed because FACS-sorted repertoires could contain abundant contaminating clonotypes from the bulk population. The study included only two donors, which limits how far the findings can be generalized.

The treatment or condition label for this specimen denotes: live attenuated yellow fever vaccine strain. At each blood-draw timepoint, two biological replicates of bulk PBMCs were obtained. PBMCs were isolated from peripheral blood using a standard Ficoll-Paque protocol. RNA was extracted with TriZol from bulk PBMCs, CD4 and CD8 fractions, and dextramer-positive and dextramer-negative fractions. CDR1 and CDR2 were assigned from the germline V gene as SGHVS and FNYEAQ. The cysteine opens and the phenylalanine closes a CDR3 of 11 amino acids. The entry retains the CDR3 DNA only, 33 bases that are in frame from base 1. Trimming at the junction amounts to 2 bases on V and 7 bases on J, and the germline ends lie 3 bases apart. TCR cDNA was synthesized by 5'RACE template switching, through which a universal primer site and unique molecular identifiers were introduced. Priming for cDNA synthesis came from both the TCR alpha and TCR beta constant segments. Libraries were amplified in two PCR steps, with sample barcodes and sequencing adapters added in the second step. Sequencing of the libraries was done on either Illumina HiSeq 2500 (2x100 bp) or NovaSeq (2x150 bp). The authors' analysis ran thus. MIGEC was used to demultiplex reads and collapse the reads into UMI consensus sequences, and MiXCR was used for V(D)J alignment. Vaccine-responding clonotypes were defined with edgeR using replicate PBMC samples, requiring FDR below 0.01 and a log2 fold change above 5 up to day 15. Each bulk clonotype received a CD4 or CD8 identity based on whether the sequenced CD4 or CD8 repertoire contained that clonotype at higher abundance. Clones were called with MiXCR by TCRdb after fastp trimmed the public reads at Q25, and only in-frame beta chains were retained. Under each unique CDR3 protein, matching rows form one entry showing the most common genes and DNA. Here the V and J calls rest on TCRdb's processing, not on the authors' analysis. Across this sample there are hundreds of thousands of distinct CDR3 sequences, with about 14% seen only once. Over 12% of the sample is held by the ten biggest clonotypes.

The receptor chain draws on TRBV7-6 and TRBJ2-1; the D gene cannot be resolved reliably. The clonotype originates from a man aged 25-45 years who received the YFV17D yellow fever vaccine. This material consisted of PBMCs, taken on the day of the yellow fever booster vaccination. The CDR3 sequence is CASSLFNEQFF. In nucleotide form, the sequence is TGTGCCAGCAGCTTATTTAATGAGCAGTTCTTC.